Below are 18 T cell receptor beta chains sequenced from a single sample in a study of T-cell memory formation after mild COVID-19. TCRdb re-called the 5' RACE reads through MiXCR, storing one row per CDR3 protein. The data show 350,000 to 550,000 distinct CDR3 sequences, more than 15% seen once. The sequenced sample was PBMCs or a T cell subset sorted from them (not recorded which). These receptors were collected from a young man who had mild COVID-19 (a few samples of this study predate the infection). Cell type and time point are not known.

The chain uses TRBV10-3 and TRBJ1-5; no clear D gene. V was trimmed by 11 bases and J by 5 bases, leaving 10 bases between them. The CDR3 has 11 amino acids. CDR1 and CDR2 (germline): ENHRY, SYGVKD. The CDR3 DNA reads as TGTGCCGCAACACTGGATCAGCCCCAGCATTTT. It yields the protein CAATLDQPQHF.

This chain connects TRBV12-3 or TRBV12-4 to TRBJ2-5; D gene ambiguous. CDR3 size: 14 residues. V was clipped by 6 bases and J by 5 bases, with 16 bases between them. The CDR3: CASSNPQGLETQYF. CDR3 bases: TGTGCCAGCAGCAATCCACAAGGTTTGGAGACCCAGTACTTC.

This clonotype was picked up a small number of times. V and J are TRBV2 and TRBJ2-6; D gene ambiguous. The CDR3 has 14 residues. V lost 9 bases and J 4 bases, leaving 13 bases between the germline ends. Germline CDR1 reads SNHLY; CDR2 reads FYNNEI. This CDR3 is CARASFTGANVLTF. In DNA, the CDR3 is TGTGCCAGGGCGAGCTTCACGGGGGCCAACGTCCTGACTTTC.

A few counts support this clonotype. V is TRBV4-1 and J is TRBJ1-6, with a tentative D call TRBD1 (5 bases). Looked up from germline, CDR1 is MGHRA and CDR2 is YSYEKL. V was shortened by 1 base and J by 13 bases, with 11 bases between the two germline ends. The CDR3 loop spans 13 amino acids. The CDR3 DNA is TGCGCCAGCAGCCAAGTTTTGGGGGATCCCCTCCACTTT. It translates to CASSQVLGDPLHF.

The chain is built from TRBV7-9 and TRBJ2-7; maybe TRBD1 (6 bases). V was cut by 1 base and J by 3 bases, with 13 bases left in between. There are 15 residues in the CDR3. Germline V gene data show CDR1 as SEHNR and CDR2 as FQNEAQ (reference sequence). CDR3 protein: CASSLGVGRGYEQYF. The DNA for the CDR3 is TGTGCCAGCAGCTTAGGGGTTGGCAGGGGCTACGAGCAGTACTTC. The full variable domain, rest sourced from reference TRBV7-9 and TRBJ2-7, is DTGVSQNPRHKITKRGQNVTFRCDPISEHNRLYWYRQTLGQGPEFLTYFQNEAQLEKSRLLSDRFSAERPKGSFSTLEIQRTEQGDSAMYLCASSLGVGRGYEQYFGPGTRLTVT.

The chain recombines TRBV6-2 or TRBV6-3 with TRBJ2-7, with D maybe TRBD1 (6 bases). Trimming removed 6 bases from V and 2 bases from J, with 11 bases in between. This CDR3 region has 13 residues. Looked up from germline, CDR1 is MNHEY and CDR2 is SVGEGT. CDR3 loop: CASSRQAPYEQYF. The CDR3 bases are TGTGCCAGCAGCCGACAGGCTCCCTACGAGCAGTACTTC.

This clonotype came up a few times. The chain joins TRBV4-2 to TRBJ2-1; TRBD2 aligns across 9 bases. Unmatched junction bases numbered 22, after V lost 1 base and J lost 15 bases. CDR1 and CDR2 (germline): LGHNA, YNFKEQ. CDR3 length: 18 residues. For the CDR3, the DNA is TGTGCCAGCAGCCAAGGGAGGGGCTCAGCGGGGGGTTCGCCGCCCCCGTTCTTC. It translates to CASSQGRGSAGGSPPPFF.

This clonotype was seen more than once but under ten times. The chain uses TRBV5-1 and TRBJ2-5, with TRBD1 matching 10 bases. CDR3 length equals 14 residues. Germline V gene data show CDR1 as SGHRS and CDR2 as YFSETQ. V shed 4 bases and J 9 bases; nucleotides not matched to a gene: 9. The chain's CDR3 is CASSVRGTGEPQYF. The CDR3 DNA reads as TGCGCCAGCAGCGTTAGAGGGACAGGGGAGCCCCAGTACTTC.

This clonotype was observed a handful of times. The rearrangement joins TRBV28 to TRBJ1-3; TRBD1 is a possible D gene (6 bases). The CDR3 runs to 14 residues. Germline assignment: CDR1 MDHEN and CDR2 SYDVKM. The germline V and J ends were trimmed by 7 bases and 1 base, with 11 bases remaining between them. The CDR3 coding sequence is TGTGCCAGCAAGGGGGGCTGGTCTGGAAACACCATATATTTT. Residues: CASKGGWSGNTIYF.

The rearrangement links TRBV6-5 to TRBJ1-2, with a possible D match to TRBD1 (5 bases). Trimming shortened V by 11 bases and J by 4 bases, and 14 bases separated the two germline ends. The germline gives CDR1 MNHEY, CDR2 SVGAGI. The CDR3 covers 12 residues. The CDR3 DNA is TGTGCCGCGGCAGGCGGGGGCTATGGCTACACCTTC. It codes for CAAAGGGYGYTF.

Only a few counts were recorded for this clonotype. This chain uses TRBV7-2 with TRBJ2-7; D may be TRBD2 (6 bases). The ends were cut back, 0 bases at V and 2 bases at J, with 14 bases in the middle. The germline V gene encodes CDR1 SGHTA and CDR2 FQGNSA. The CDR3 loop spans 16 amino acids. The CDR3: CASSLAYGTLTYEQYF. The CDR3 DNA reads as TGTGCCAGCAGCTTAGCTTATGGGACTTTGACCTACGAGCAGTACTTC.

This clonotype was found a few times. The rearrangement links TRBV6-2 or TRBV6-3 to TRBJ2-7; D is possibly TRBD1 (6 bases). With 5 bases removed from V and 2 bases from J, the gap between germline ends came to 10 bases. CDR3 length: 13 amino acids. CDR1 is MNHEY, CDR2 SVGEGT, per germline. The CDR3 bases are TGTGCCAGCAGTCGGGACACGGCCTACGAGCAGTACTTC. Encoded protein: CASSRDTAYEQYF.

This clonotype was observed a handful of times. The gene calls are TRBV20-1 and TRBJ1-6; TRBD1 matches at 7 bases. V shed 3 bases, J shed 6 bases, and the junction held 11 bases outside the gene matches. This CDR3 is 16 amino acids long. Germline V gene sequence: CDR1 DFQATT, CDR2 SNEGSKA (reference sequence). The CDR3 region is CSASGPLGQFNSPLHF. Here the CDR3 DNA reads TGCAGTGCTAGTGGCCCTTTGGGACAGTTTAATTCACCCCTCCACTTT.

The chain couples TRBV5-8 to TRBJ2-7, with D possibly TRBD2 on 6 matching bases. Trimming cost V 7 bases and J 6 bases, with 20 bases left between them. Germline V CDR1 and CDR2: SGHTS, YDEGEE. The CDR3 loop spans 14 amino acids. For the CDR3, the DNA is TGTGCCAGCCATACTCGGGACTCCTACGGCGAGCAGTACGTC. It yields the protein CASHTRDSYGEQYV.

The gene calls are TRBV10-3 and TRBJ2-7, with D unclear. Trimming shortened V by 5 bases and J by 6 bases, and 11 bases separated the two germline ends. Germline assignment: CDR1 ENHRY and CDR2 SYGVKD. The CDR3 spans 12 residues. The DNA of the CDR3 is TGTGCCATCAGTTTAGGCGCTAGCGAGCAGTACTTC. Translation: CAISLGASEQYF.

This clonotype was observed a handful of times. J is TRBJ2-5 and V is TRBV7-9; perhaps D is TRBD1 or TRBD2 (5 bases each). V shed 4 bases and J shed 0 bases, with 9 bases lying between them. The CDR3 has 14 amino acids. The germline gives CDR1 SEHNR, CDR2 FQNEAQ (reference sequence). CDR3 protein: CASSSPGHQETQYF. CDR3 nucleotides: TGTGCCAGCAGCTCTCCGGGACACCAAGAGACCCAGTACTTC. Full variable domain (outside the CDR3, taken from reference TRBV7-9 and TRBJ2-5): DTGVSQNPRHKITKRGQNVTFRCDPISEHNRLYWYRQTLGQGPEFLTYFQNEAQLEKSRLLSDRFSAERPKGSFSTLEIQRTEQGDSAMYLCASSSPGHQETQYFGPGTRLLVL.

The gene calls are TRBV27 and TRBJ2-7, with D unresolved. Looked up from germline, CDR1 is MNHEY and CDR2 is SMNVEV (reference sequence). The CDR3 extends over 13 amino acids. Trimming took off 6 bases at V and 2 bases at J, with 11 bases between the two ends. The CDR3 protein is CASRRTATYEQYF. CDR3 bases: TGTGCCAGCAGACGGACCGCCACCTACGAGCAGTACTTC.

This clonotype occurred many times. This sequence joins TRBV28 and TRBJ1-4, with D possibly being TRBD1 (6 bases). Germline CDR1 and CDR2: MDHEN and SYDVKM. The CDR3 contains 16 residues. V was trimmed by 4 bases and J by 7 bases, leaving 19 bases between them. The CDR3 sequence is CASSSPRRGGPEKLFF. CDR3 sequence (DNA): TGTGCCAGCAGTTCCCCCCGGAGGGGGGGCCCTGAAAAACTGTTTTTT.